The T cell receptor (beta chain) under discussion was sequenced for a study of blood T cell repertoires in COVID-19. In the study overall: Researchers got acute and convalescent COVID-19 samples from the United States, Italy and Spain. T cells, B-cell-depleted T cells, or PBMCs provided the cDNA or gDNA that served as material.

Original data processing: Amplification from reference gene primers served as the basis for estimated nucleated cell counts. Some clones are missing from TCRdb's copy, which holds only in-frame ones; the method was immunoSEQ multiplex PCR. V, J and clone size derive from that table, while D and trimming were established from the DNA sequence. The sample has some 230,000 clones, around 83% seen once. Germline CDR1 and CDR2: MDHEN and SYDVKM. The CDR3 extends over 15 amino acids. Trimming shortened V by 4 bases and J by 10 bases, and 20 bases separated the two germline ends. The source is a man aged 50 to 60 who had recovered from COVID-19. The sequenced sample consisted of peripheral blood. The chain links TRBV28 to TRBJ2-1; no firm D call. The CDR3 loop reads CASSSGGGAIPEQFF. CDR3 coding DNA: TGTGCCAGCAGTTCTGGCGGCGGAGCCATCCCCGAGCAGTTCTTC.